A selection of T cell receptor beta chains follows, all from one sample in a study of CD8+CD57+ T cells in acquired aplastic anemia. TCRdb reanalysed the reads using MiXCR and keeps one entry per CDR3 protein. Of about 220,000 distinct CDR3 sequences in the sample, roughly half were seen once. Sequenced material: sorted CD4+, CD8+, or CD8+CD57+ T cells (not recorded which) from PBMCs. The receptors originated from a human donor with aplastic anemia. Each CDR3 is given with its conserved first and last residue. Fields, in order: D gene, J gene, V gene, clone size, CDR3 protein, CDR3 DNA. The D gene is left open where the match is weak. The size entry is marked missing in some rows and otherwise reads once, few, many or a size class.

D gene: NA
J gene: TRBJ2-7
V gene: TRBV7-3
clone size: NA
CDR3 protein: CASSLGGRADEQYF
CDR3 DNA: TGTGCCAGCAGCTTAGGTGGTAGGGCGGACGAGCAGTACTTC

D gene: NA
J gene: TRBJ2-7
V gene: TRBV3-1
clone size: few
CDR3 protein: CASSDTIYEQYF
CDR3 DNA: TGTGCCAGCAGCGATACCATTTACGAGCAGTACTTC

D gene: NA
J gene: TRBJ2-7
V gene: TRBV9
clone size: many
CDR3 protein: CASSVAVGAYEQYF
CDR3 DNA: TGTGCCAGCAGCGTAGCGGTCGGGGCCTACGAGCAGTACTTC

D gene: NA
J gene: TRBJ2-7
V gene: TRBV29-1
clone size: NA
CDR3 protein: CSVATHGAYEQYF
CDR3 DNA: TGCAGCGTTGCCACCCACGGGGCCTACGAGCAGTACTTC

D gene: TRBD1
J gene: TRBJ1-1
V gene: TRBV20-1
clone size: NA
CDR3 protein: CSATTRGTTF
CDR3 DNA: TGCAGTGCTACCACCAGGGGGACTACCTTT

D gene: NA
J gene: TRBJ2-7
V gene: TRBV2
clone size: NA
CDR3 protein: CASSDGTTSYEQYF
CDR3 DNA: TGTGCCAGCAGTGACGGGACAACCTCCTACGAGCAGTACTTC

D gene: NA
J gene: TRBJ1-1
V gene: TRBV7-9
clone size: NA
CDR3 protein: CASSPHTREAFF
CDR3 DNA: TGTGCCAGCAGCCCTCACACCCGAGAAGCTTTCTTT

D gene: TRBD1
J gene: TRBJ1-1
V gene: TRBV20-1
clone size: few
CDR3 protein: CSARAVFKQGNFVNTEAFF
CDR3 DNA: TGCAGTGCTAGAGCTGTATTCAAACAGGGGAACTTTGTGAACACTGAAGCTTTCTTT

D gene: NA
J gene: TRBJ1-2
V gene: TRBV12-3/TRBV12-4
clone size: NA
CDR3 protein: CASSSLAYGYTF
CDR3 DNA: TGTGCCAGCAGTTCCCTAGCCTATGGCTACACCTTC

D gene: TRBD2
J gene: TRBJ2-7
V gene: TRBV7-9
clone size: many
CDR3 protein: CASSFFFGGRGSYEQYF
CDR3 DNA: TGTGCCAGCAGCTTTTTTTTTGGCGGGAGAGGTTCCTACGAGCAGTACTTC

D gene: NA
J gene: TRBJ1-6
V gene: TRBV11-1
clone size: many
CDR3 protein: CASSLDGDSPLHF
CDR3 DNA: TGTGCCAGCAGCTTAGACGGAGATTCACCCCTCCACTTT

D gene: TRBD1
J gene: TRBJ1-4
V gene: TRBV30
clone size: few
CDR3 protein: CAWTVETGTGDEKLFF
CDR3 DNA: TGTGCCTGGACCGTTGAGACCGGGACAGGGGATGAAAAACTGTTTTTT

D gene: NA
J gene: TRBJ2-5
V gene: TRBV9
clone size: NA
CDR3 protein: CASSVATTGQETQYF
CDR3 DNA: TGTGCCAGCAGCGTAGCTACAACAGGTCAAGAGACCCAGTACTTC

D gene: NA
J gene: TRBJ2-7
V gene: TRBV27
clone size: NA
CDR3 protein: CASSFGVSYEQYF
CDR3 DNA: TGTGCCAGCAGTTTCGGGGTTTCCTACGAGCAGTACTTC

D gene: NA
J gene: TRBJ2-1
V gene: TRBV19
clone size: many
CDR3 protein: CASSIDPDGNYNEQFF
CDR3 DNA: TGTGCCAGTAGTATAGATCCGGACGGTAACTACAATGAGCAGTTCTTC

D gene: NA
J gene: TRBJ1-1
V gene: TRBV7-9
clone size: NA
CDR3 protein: CASSDVGGDTEAFF
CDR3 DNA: TGTGCCAGCAGCGACGTAGGGGGGGACACTGAAGCTTTCTTT

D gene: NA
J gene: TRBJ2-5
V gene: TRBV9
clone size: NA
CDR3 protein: CASSEKKQGGGETQYF
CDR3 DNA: TGTGCCAGCAGCGAAAAGAAACAGGGTGGGGGAGAGACCCAGTACTTC

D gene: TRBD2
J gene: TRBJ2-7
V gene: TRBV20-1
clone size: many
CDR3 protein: CSAEGGEGMGYEQYF
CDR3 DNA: TGCAGTGCTGAAGGAGGGGAGGGCATGGGCTACGAGCAGTACTTC

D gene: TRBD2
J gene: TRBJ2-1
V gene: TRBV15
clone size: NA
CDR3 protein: CATSLRTSGGRNEQFF
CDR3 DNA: TGTGCCACCAGCTTAAGGACTAGCGGGGGGCGCAATGAGCAGTTCTTC

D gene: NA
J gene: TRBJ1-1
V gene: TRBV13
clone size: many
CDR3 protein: CASSSDSTNTEAFF
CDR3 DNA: TGTGCCAGCAGCTCGGACAGTACGAACACTGAAGCTTTCTTT

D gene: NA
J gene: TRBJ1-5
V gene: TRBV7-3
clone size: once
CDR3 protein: CASSLFGRDSHPQHF
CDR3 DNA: TGTGCCAGCAGCTTGTTTGGCAGGGACTCTCATCCCCAGCATTTT

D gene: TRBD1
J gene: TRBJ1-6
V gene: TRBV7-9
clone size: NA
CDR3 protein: CASSSHESTGGYNSPLHF
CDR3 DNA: TGTGCCAGCAGCTCCCACGAATCGACAGGGGGCTATAATTCACCCCTCCACTTT

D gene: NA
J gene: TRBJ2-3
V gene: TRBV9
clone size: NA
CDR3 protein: CASSVQGTPPDTQYF
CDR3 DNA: TGTGCCAGCAGCGTACAAGGGACCCCCCCAGATACGCAGTATTTT

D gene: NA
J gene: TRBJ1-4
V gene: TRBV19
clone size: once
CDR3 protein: CASSISVSGDYEKLFF
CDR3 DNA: TGTGCCAGTAGTATTTCGGTGTCAGGGGATTATGAAAAACTGTTTTTT

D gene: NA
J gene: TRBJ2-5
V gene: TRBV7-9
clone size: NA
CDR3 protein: CASSGLGLGKTQYF
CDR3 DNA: TGTGCCAGCAGCGGGTTGGGATTGGGAAAGACCCAGTACTTC

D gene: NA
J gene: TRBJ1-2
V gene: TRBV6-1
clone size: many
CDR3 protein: CASSEKGEPGYTF
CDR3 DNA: TGTGCCAGCAGTGAAAAAGGGGAGCCTGGCTACACCTTC

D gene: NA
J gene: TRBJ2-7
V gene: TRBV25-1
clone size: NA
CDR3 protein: CASSGGAYEQYF
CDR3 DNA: TGTGCCAGCAGTGGGGGGGCCTACGAGCAGTACTTC

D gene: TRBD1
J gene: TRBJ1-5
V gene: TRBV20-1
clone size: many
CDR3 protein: CSAFETGALNQPQHF
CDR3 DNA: TGCAGTGCCTTCGAGACAGGGGCTCTCAATCAGCCCCAGCATTTT

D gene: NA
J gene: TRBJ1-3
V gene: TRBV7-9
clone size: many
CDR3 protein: CASRETDSGNTIYF
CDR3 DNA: TGTGCCAGCAGGGAGACAGACTCTGGAAACACCATATATTTT

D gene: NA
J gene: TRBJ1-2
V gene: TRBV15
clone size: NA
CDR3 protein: CATSSRQAYGYTF
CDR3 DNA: TGTGCCACCAGCAGCCGACAAGCCTATGGCTACACCTTC

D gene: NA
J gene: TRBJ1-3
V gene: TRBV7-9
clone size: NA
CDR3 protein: CASSLASGSLGNTIYF
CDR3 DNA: TGTGCCAGCAGCTTAGCGTCAGGCTCATTAGGAAACACCATATATTTT

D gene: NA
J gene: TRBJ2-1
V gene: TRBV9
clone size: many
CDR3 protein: CASSSHYSYNEQFF
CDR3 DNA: TGTGCCAGCAGCTCCCATTACAGTTACAATGAGCAGTTCTTC

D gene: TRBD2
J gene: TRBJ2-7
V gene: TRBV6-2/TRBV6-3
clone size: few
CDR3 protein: CASSYSAAGVLSYEQYF
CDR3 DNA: TGTGCCAGCAGTTACTCGGCAGCGGGGGTGCTCTCCTACGAGCAGTACTTC

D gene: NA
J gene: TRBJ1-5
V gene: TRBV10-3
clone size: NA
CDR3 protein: CAISGTGYSNQPQHF
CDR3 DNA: TGTGCCATCAGTGGAACAGGTTATAGCAATCAGCCCCAGCATTTT

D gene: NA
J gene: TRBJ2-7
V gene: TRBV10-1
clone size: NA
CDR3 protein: CASSEGQDYEQYF
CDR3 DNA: TGCGCCAGCAGTGAGGGGCAGGACTACGAGCAGTACTTC

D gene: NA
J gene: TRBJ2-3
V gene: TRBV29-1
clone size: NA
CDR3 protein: CSVSGRTGGAGGSTDTQYF
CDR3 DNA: TGCAGCGTTTCCGGAAGGACGGGGGGCGCAGGAGGGTCGACAGATACGCAGTATTTT

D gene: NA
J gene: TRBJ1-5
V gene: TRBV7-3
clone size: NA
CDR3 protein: CASSLGAMAQPQHF
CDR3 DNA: TGTGCTAGCAGCCTCGGGGCGATGGCACAGCCCCAGCATTTT

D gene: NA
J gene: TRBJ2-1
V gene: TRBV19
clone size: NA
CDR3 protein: CASRPKGGSYNEQFF
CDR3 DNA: TGTGCCAGCCGCCCCAAGGGGGGCTCCTACAATGAGCAGTTCTTC

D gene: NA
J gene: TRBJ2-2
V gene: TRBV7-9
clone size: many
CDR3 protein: CASSLGSRNTGELFF
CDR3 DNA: TGTGCCAGCAGCTTAGGTTCGAGGAACACCGGGGAGCTGTTTTTT